The present TCR beta chain was sequenced within a study of blood T cell repertoires in COVID-19. For the study at large: Nucleic acid was either cDNA or gDNA, and it came from T cells, B-cell-depleted T cells, or PBMCs.

Libraries were prepared by immunoSEQ multiplex PCR; TCRdb keeps only in-frame clonotypes and omits some of them. The data show about 280,000 clones, 89% seen once. Trimming stripped 5 bases from V and 7 bases from J, with 17 bases between. Germline values: CDR1 SGHAT, CDR2 FQNNGV. The CDR3 is 15 residues long. Sequencing input: peripheral blood. The V gene is TRBV11-2, the J gene TRBJ2-2; tentative D call: TRBD1 (6 bases). This receptor was identified in a man between 45 and 60 years old with acute or convalescent COVID-19. CDR3 protein: CASSVQGWLVGELFF. The CDR3 region has the DNA TGTGCCAGCAGCGTACAGGGCTGGTTGGTCGGGGAGCTGTTTTTT.